The 28 T cell receptor beta chains below come from one sample, sequenced in a study of long-term antiretroviral therapy in people with HIV. The assay used was immunoSEQ (version v3.0), run at survey level. The repertoire was sequenced with immunoSEQ multiplex PCR; TCRdb's copy has only in-frame clones and lacks some. The data show around 29,000 clones, with approximately 93% seen just once and 5% to 7% held by the top ten. The sample was unsorted PBMCs, taken around 6.5 years after starting antiretroviral therapy. These receptors all stem from a middle-aged woman with HIV.

The chain recombines TRBV6-1 with TRBJ1-5; D gene unclear. The CDR3 sequence is 13 residues long. The germline gives CDR1 MNHNS, CDR2 SASEGT. Trimming pared 3 bases from V and 5 bases from J, leaving 8 bases between. For the CDR3, the DNA is TGTGCCAGCAGTGACAGGACTTATCAGCCCCAGCATTTT. This gives the protein CASSDRTYQPQHF.

The genes are TRBV10-2 and TRBJ1-1, with a possible D match to TRBD1 (6 bases). The CDR3 is 15 amino acids. Germline V CDR1 and CDR2: WSHSY, SAAADI. V was shortened by 7 bases and J by 7 bases, with 22 bases between the two germline ends. The CDR3 sequence is CASTPKGGKIGEAFF. The CDR3 nucleotides read TGCGCCAGCACCCCGAAGGGGGGGAAAATAGGTGAAGCTTTCTTT.

This clone was recorded only once. V gene TRBV6-1 combines with J gene TRBJ1-1, with 7 bases aligning to TRBD1. Looked up from germline, CDR1 is MNHNS and CDR2 is SASEGT. This CDR3 has 12 residues. V shed 6 bases, J shed 7 bases, and the junction held 5 bases outside the gene matches. CDR3 region: CASSGDRVEAFF. For the CDR3, the DNA is TGTGCCAGCAGCGGAGACAGGGTTGAAGCTTTCTTT.

V usage is TRBV5-1 and J usage is TRBJ2-3; perhaps TRBD2 as D (6 bases). Germline V gene sequence: CDR1 SGHRS, CDR2 YFSETQ. The CDR3 covers 14 residues. Trimming left V 4 bases short and J 2 bases short, with 11 bases between. The chain's CDR3 is CASSAGTSTDTQYF. As DNA, the CDR3 is TGCGCCAGCAGCGCCGGGACTTCCACAGATACGCAGTATTTT.

This chain connects TRBV7-2 to TRBJ1-4; D is undetermined. Trimming shortened V by 5 bases and J by 6 bases, and 13 bases separated the two germline ends. The germline gives CDR1 SGHTA, CDR2 FQGNSA. This CDR3 is 14 amino acids long. Written as DNA, the CDR3 is TGTGCCAGCAGCCCGGGCTGGACCTATGAAAAACTGTTTTTT. Its translation is CASSPGWTYEKLFF.

This clone was detected only a few times. The chain joins TRBV4-1 to TRBJ1-2; D possibly corresponds to TRBD1 (5 bases). The CDR3 has 15 residues. V was trimmed by 2 bases and J by 4 bases, leaving 14 bases between them. The germline V gene has CDR1 MGHRA and CDR2 YSYEKL. The CDR3 region is CASSQPGPSPYGYTF. Here the CDR3 DNA reads TGCGCCAGCAGCCAACCGGGACCTTCCCCCTATGGCTACACCTTC.

V is TRBV7-9 and J is TRBJ2-2; no reliable D call. The germline CDR1 and CDR2 sequences are SEHNR and FQNEAQ (reference sequence). This CDR3 comprises 14 residues. V was pared by 5 bases and J by 3 bases, with 10 bases between. The CDR3, as DNA: TGTGCCAGCAGCCATAAAAGGGACACCGGGGAGCTGTTTTTT. It is translated as CASSHKRDTGELFF.

As regards this clone: At one of its ends the junction is not consistent with the germline gene, which may arise from a read error. CDR3: CSVEEVGPSF. The CDR3 nucleotides are TGCAGCGTTGAAGAGGTAGGTCCCAGCTTT. V gene TRBV29-1 combines with J gene TRBJ1-1, with D unclear. The CDR3 covers 10 residues. CDR1 is SQVTM, CDR2 ANQGSEA, per germline.

The V call is TRBV4-1, the J call TRBJ2-2, with 8 bases identical to TRBD1. The length of the CDR3 is 18 residues. V gave up 4 bases and J gave up 0 bases; unmatched junction bases: 10. Germline V lookup: CDR1 MGHRA, CDR2 YSYEKL. This CDR3 reads CASSRRTGTNANTGELFF. In DNA, the CDR3 is TGCGCCAGCAGCCGACGGACAGGGACGAACGCGAACACCGGGGAGCTGTTTTTT.

As regards this clone: The same CDR3 is also encoded by other DNA sequences in this sample. The chain uses TRBV2 and TRBJ2-5; 8 bases fit TRBD1. The CDR3 is made up of 14 amino acids. V lost 4 bases and J lost 5; bases outside the gene matches: 6. Germline-derived CDR1 and CDR2 are SNHLY and FYNNEI. The CDR3 spells CASSGQGARETQYF. As DNA, the CDR3 is TGTGCCAGCAGTGGTCAGGGGGCGCGTGAGACCCAGTACTTC.

The chain couples TRBV2 to TRBJ1-1, with TRBD1 matching over 8 bases. From germline, CDR1 is SNHLY and CDR2 FYNNEI. This CDR3 is 13 amino acids long. V shed 6 bases and J 3 bases; nucleotides not matched to a gene: 3. The CDR3 here is CASRGTGHTEAFF. As DNA, the CDR3 is TGTGCCAGCAGGGGGACAGGTCACACTGAAGCTTTCTTT. The whole variable domain, filled in from reference TRBV2 and TRBJ1-1, reads EPEVTQTPSHQVTQMGQEVILRCVPISNHLYFYWYRQILGQKVEFLVSFYNNEISEKSEIFDDQFSVERPDGSNFTLKIRSTKLEDSAMYFCASRGTGHTEAFFGQGTRLTVV.

The chain joins TRBV30 to TRBJ1-6; possible D gene TRBD1, 5 bases. Trimming left V 0 bases short and J 7 bases short, with 10 bases between. This CDR3 is built from 14 residues. CDR1 is GTSNPN and CDR2 is SVGIG in the germline V gene (reference sequence). CDR3 sequence (DNA): TGTGCCTGGAGTGTAGTCCAGGGAAATTCACCCCTCCACTTT. Protein sequence: CAWSVVQGNSPLHF.

The rearrangement uses TRBV18 and TRBJ1-1; tentatively, D is TRBD1 (5 bases). CDR1 and CDR2 (germline): KGHSH, LQKENI. This CDR3 comprises 16 residues. Trimming stripped 3 bases from V and 0 bases from J, with 14 bases between. The CDR3 coding sequence is TGTGCCAGCTCACCTCGTCCGCGGGGGATGAACACTGAAGCTTTCTTT. Translating gives CASSPRPRGMNTEAFF.

The chain is built from TRBV5-6 and TRBJ1-3; possible D gene TRBD1, 6 bases. V lost 0 bases to trimming and J lost 2 bases, with 12 bases between them. The CDR3 runs 16 residues. The germline V gene has CDR1 SGHDT and CDR2 YYEEEE. The CDR3: CASSLVSGAAGNTIYF. The CDR3 DNA follows: TGTGCCAGCAGCTTGGTGTCGGGGGCGGCTGGAAACACCATATATTTT.

The chain is built from TRBV5-1 and TRBJ1-5, with a possible D match to TRBD1 (5 bases). Germline V lookup: CDR1 SGHRS, CDR2 YFSETQ. Trimming left V 10 bases short and J 3 bases short, with 26 bases between. This CDR3 has 17 amino acids. The CDR3 coding sequence is TGCGCCGACCGGGGGGGGATTGACAACTCACTCAATCAGCCCCAGCATTTT. This translates into CADRGGIDNSLNQPQHF.

V and J are TRBV14 and TRBJ2-1; the D is unclear. Trimming removed 2 bases from V and 0 bases from J, with 14 bases in between. The CDR3 runs 17 residues. Germline V gene data show CDR1 as SGHDN and CDR2 as FVKESK. The CDR3 DNA reads TGTGCCAGCAGCCAATTGGCTCAAGGTAGCTCCTACAATGAGCAGTTCTTC. It codes for CASSQLAQGSSYNEQFF.

V and J are TRBV5-1 and TRBJ2-7; 13 bases line up with TRBD2. Per germline, CDR1 SGHRS and CDR2 YFSETQ. There are 18 residues in the CDR3. With 0 bases clipped from V and 2 bases from J, the junction kept 8 bases outside the gene matches. The CDR3 here is CASSLAPGLAGTTYEQYF. The CDR3 DNA sequence: TGCGCCAGCAGCTTGGCCCCGGGACTAGCGGGGACAACCTACGAGCAGTACTTC.

This chain uses TRBV7-9 with TRBJ2-3; the match to TRBD1 covers 12 bases. The junction had 7 bases not matched to a gene; V was cut back by 5 bases and J by 4 bases. CDR1 and CDR2 (germline): SEHNR, FQNEAQ (reference sequence). The CDR3 loop spans 16 amino acids. Here the CDR3 DNA reads TGTGCCAGCAGCCCGGGACAGGGGGCATTGGCAGATACGCAGTATTTT. Encoded protein: CASSPGQGALADTQYF.

This chain uses TRBV29-1 with TRBJ2-7; tentatively, D is TRBD2 (7 bases). Looked up from germline, CDR1 is SQVTM and CDR2 is ANQGSEA. V was pared by 6 bases and J by 1 base, with 16 bases between. The CDR3 is 14 amino acids. This CDR3 reads CSVHGEGGSYEQYF. In DNA form, the CDR3 reads TGCAGCGTCCACGGTGAGGGGGGGTCCTACGAGCAGTACTTC.

CDR3 region: CASSRQGGLSTDTQYF. The CDR3 coding sequence is TGTGCCAGCAGCAGACAGGGGGGGCTTAGCACAGATACGCAGTATTTT. This chain uses TRBV5-4 with TRBJ2-3; 9 bases are a match to TRBD1. The CDR3 runs 16 residues. The germline V gene encodes CDR1 SGHNT and CDR2 YYREEE (reference sequence). V shed 4 bases, J shed 0 bases, and the junction held 6 bases outside the gene matches.

The chain links TRBV5-1 to TRBJ2-3; TRBD2 is a possible D gene (5 bases). The length of the CDR3 is 16 residues. CDR1 SGHRS and CDR2 YFSETQ come from the germline V gene. V was pared by 3 bases and J by 0 bases, with 14 bases between. The CDR3 DNA is TGCGCCAGCAGCTCACTACCGGGATCCAGCACAGATACGCAGTATTTT. Its translation is CASSSLPGSSTDTQYF.

The V gene is TRBV5-6, the J gene TRBJ2-5, with TRBD2 matching over 7 bases. Germline lookup yields CDR1 SGHDT and CDR2 YYEEEE. This CDR3 is 13 amino acids long. V trimming: 0 bases; J trimming: 5 bases; junction bases outside the gene matches: 1. CDR3 coding DNA: TGTGCCAGCAGCTTGGGAGCGGGGGAGACCCAGTACTTC. The encoded protein is CASSLGAGETQYF.

The rearrangement joins TRBV6-5 to TRBJ1-4; 12 bases fit TRBD1. J lost 11 bases, V lost 7 bases, and 8 bases had no gene match. Germline CDR1 reads MNHEY; CDR2 reads SVGAGI. This CDR3 comprises 14 residues. CDR3 residues: CASTLGQGARKLFF. CDR3 bases: TGTGCCAGCACCCTGGGACAGGGGGCGCGTAAACTGTTTTTT.

CDR3 bases: TGTGCCTGCGGGAGTATGACAGATACGCAGTATTTT. Encoded protein: CACGSMTDTQYF. The chain joins TRBV30 to TRBJ2-3; perhaps TRBD2 as D (6 bases). With 6 bases removed from V and 3 bases from J, the gap between germline ends came to 10 bases. Per the germline V gene, CDR1 is GTSNPN and CDR2 is SVGIG (reference sequence). The CDR3 is made up of 12 amino acids.

This clone showed up just a few times. This sequence joins TRBV7-2 and TRBJ2-2; D is unresolved. CDR1 and CDR2 from the germline V gene are SGHTA and FQGNSA. The CDR3 runs to 13 residues. The V end was cut by 2 bases, the J end by 5 bases, with 6 bases between. The DNA for the CDR3 is TGTGCCAGCAGCTTAAAGATGACCGGGGAGCTGTTTTTT. Protein: CASSLKMTGELFF.

The V and J genes are TRBV30 and TRBJ1-1; D ambiguous. The germline V gene encodes CDR1 GTSNPN and CDR2 SVGIG (reference sequence). The CDR3 consists of 13 residues. V lost 4 bases and J lost 3, with 12 bases in between. DNA of the CDR3: TGTGCCTGGACCCCCGGAGGCTACACTGAAGCTTTCTTT. Its protein is CAWTPGGYTEAFF.

CDR3: CASSVQGGGTDTQYF. In DNA, the CDR3 is TGCGCCAGCAGCGTCCAGGGGGGTGGCACAGATACGCAGTATTTT. V gene TRBV5-1 combines with J gene TRBJ2-3, with a possible D match to TRBD1 (7 bases). In germline, CDR1 is SGHRS, CDR2 YFSETQ. V lost 4 bases and J 1 base, leaving 13 bases between the germline ends. The CDR3 loop spans 15 amino acids.

The chain links TRBV7-2 to TRBJ1-3; D perhaps matches TRBD1 (6 bases). Germline values: CDR1 SGHTA, CDR2 FQGNSA. The CDR3 length is 16 residues. Deletions cut 5 bases from V and 3 bases from J, with 17 bases between. Here the CDR3 DNA reads TGTGCCAGCAGCACTTGGAGGGGGGCGGGTGGAAACACCATATATTTT. This sequence encodes CASSTWRGAGGNTIYF. Combining the CDR3 with reference TRBV7-2 and TRBJ1-3 gives the whole variable domain GAGVSQSPSNKVTEKGKDVELRCDPISGHTALYWYRQSLGQGLEFLIYFQGNSAPDKSGLPSDRFSAERTGGSVSTLTIQRTQQEDSAVYLCASSTWRGAGGNTIYFGEGSWLTVV.